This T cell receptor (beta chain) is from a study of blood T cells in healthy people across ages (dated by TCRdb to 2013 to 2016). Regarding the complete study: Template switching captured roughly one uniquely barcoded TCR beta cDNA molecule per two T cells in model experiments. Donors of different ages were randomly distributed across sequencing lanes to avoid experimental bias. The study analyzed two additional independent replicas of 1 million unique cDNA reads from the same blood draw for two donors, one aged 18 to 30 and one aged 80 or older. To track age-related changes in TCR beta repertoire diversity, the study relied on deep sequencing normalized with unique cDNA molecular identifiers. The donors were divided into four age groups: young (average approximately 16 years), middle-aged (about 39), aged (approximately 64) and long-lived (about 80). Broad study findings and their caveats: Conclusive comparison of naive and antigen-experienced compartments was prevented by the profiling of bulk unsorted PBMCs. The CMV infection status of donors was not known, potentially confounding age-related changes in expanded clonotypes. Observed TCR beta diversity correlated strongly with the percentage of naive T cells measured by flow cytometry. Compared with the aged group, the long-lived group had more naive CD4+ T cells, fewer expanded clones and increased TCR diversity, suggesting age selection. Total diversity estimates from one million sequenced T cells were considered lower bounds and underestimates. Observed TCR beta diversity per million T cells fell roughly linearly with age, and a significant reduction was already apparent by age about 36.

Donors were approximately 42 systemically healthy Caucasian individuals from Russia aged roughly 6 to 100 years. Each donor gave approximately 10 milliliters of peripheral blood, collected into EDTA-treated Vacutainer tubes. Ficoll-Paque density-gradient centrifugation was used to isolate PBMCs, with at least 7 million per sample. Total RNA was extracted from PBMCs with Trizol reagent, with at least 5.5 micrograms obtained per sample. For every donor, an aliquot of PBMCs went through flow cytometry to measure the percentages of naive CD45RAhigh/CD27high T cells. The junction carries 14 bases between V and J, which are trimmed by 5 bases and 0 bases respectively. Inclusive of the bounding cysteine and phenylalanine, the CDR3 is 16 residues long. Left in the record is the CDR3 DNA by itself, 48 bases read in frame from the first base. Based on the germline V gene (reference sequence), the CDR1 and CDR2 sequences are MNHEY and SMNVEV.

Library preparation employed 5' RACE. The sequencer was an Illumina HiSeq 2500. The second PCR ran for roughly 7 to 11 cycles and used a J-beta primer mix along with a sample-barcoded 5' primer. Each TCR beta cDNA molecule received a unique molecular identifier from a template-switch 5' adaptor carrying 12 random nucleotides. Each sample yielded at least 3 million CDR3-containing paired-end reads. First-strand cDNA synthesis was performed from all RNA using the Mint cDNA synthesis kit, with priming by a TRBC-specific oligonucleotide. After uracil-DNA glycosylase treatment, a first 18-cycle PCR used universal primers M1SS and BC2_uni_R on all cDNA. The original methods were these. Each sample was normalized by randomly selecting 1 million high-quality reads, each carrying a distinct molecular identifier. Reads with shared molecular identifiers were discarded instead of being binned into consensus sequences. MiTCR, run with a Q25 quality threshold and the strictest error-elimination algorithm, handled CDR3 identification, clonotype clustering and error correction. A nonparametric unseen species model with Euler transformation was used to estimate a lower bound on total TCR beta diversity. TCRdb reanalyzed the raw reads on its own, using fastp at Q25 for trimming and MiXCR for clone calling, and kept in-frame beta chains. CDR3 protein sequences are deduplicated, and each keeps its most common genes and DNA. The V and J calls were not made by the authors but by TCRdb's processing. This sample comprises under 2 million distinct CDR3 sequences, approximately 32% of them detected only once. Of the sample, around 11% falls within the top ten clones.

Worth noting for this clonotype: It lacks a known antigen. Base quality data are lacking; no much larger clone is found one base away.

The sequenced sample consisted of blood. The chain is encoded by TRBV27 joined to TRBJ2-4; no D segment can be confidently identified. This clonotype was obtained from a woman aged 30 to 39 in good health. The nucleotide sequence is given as TGTGCCAGCAGTAACTCACATACAATAGCCAAAAACATTCAGTACTTC. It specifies CASSNSHTIAKNIQYF.